This T cell receptor (beta chain) stems from a study of cytomegalovirus exposure and HLA in healthy donors. As for this clone: The antigen is undetermined.

V lost 4 bases and J lost 4; bases outside the gene matches: 7. This CDR3 spans 15 amino acids. Germline V gene sequence: CDR1 LGHNA, CDR2 YSLEER. The PCR had 60 Vbeta and 13 Jbeta primers. Clones were read by immunoSEQ multiplex PCR, and TCRdb kept only the in-frame ones, dropping some. The sample includes around 140,000 clones, less than 85% seen only once; the top ten take more than 1.5%. General study results and limits: CMV antigen specificity was confirmed in vitro for three CMV-associated chains.

V gene TRBV4-3 combines with J gene TRBJ1-3; 7 nucleotides match TRBD1. The TCR was taken from a man aged 35 to 55 in good health and CMV-seronegative. Sequencing was done on a sample of PBMCs. The CDR3 bases are TGCGCCAGCAGCCCCGGGACAGAGGCCGGAAACACCATATATTTT. It specifies CASSPGTEAGNTIYF.